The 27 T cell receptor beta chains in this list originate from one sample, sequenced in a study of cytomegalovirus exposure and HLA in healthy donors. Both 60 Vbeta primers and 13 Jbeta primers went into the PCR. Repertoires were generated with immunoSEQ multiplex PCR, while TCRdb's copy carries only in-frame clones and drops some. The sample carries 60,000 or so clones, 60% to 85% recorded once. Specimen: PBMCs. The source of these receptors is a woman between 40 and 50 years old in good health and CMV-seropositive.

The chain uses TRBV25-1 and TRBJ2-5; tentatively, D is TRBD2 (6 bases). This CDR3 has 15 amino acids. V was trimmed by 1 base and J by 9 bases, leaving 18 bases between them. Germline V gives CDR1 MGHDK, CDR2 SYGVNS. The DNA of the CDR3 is TGTGCCAGCAGTGAATCGGGAGTGCAAGTTGGGCCCCAGTACTTC. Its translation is CASSESGVQVGPQYF. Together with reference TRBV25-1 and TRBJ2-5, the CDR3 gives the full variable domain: EADIYQTPRYLVIGTGKKITLECSQTMGHDKMYWYQQDPGMELHLIHYSYGVNSTEKGDLSSESTVSRIRTEHFPLTLESARPSHTSQYLCASSESGVQVGPQYFGPGTRLLVL.

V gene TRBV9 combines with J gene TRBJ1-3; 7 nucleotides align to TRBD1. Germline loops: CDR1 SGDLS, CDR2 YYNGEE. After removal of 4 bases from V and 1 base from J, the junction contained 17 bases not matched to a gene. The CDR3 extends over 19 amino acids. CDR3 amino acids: CASSPHRGRQGPSGNTIYF. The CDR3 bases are TGTGCCAGCAGCCCCCACAGGGGACGACAAGGCCCGTCTGGAAACACCATATATTTT.

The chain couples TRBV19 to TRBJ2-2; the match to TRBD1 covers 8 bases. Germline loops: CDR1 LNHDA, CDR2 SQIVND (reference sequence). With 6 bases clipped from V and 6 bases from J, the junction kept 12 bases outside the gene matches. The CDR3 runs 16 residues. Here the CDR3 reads CASRRGQGGIAGELFF. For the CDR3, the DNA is TGTGCCAGTAGACGAGGACAGGGTGGGATCGCCGGGGAGCTGTTTTTT. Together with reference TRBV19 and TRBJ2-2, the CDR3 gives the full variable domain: DGGITQSPKYLFRKEGQNVTLSCEQNLNHDAMYWYRQDPGQGLRLIYYSQIVNDFQKGDIAEGYSVSREKKESFPLTVTSAQKNPTAFYLCASRRGQGGIAGELFFGEGSRLTVL.

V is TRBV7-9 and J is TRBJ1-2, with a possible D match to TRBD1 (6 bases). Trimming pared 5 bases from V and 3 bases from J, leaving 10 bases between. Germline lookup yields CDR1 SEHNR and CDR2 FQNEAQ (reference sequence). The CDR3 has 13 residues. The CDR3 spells CASSTQGHYGYTF. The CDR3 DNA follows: TGTGCCAGCAGCACACAGGGCCACTATGGCTACACCTTC.

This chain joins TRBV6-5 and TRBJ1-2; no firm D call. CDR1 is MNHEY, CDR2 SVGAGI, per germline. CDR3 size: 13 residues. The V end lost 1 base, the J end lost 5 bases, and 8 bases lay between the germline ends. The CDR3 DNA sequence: TGTGCCAGCAGTTACTACCCAGCGTATGGCTACACCTTC. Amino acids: CASSYYPAYGYTF.

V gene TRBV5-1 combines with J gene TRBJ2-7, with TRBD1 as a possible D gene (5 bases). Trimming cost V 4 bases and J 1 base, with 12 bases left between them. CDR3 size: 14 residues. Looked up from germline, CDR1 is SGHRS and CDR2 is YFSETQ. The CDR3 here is CASSPWTPSYEQYF. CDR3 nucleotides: TGCGCCAGCAGCCCATGGACACCTTCCTACGAGCAGTACTTC.

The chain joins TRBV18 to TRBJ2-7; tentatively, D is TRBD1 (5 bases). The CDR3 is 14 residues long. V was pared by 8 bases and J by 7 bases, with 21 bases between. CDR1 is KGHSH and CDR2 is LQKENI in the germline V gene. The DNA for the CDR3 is TGTGCCAGCACAAAAGGTGGCAGGGAAGGGGAGCAGTACTTC. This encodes CASTKGGREGEQYF.

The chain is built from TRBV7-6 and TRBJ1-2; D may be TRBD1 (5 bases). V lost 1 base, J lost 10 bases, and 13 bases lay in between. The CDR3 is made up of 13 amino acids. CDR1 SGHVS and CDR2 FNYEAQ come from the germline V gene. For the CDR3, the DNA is TGTGCCAGCAGCTTAGTTCTGTCCAGGGACTACACCTTC. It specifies CASSLVLSRDYTF.

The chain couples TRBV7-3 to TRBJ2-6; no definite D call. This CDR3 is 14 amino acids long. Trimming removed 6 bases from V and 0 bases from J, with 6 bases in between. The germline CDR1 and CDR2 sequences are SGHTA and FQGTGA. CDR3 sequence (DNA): TGTGCCAGCAGTCCCATCTCTGGGGCCAACGTCCTGACTTTC. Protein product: CASSPISGANVLTF. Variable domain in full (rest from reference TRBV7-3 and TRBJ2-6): GAGVSQTPSNKVTEKGKYVELRCDPISGHTALYWYRQSLGQGPEFLIYFQGTGAADDSGLPNDRFFAVRPEGSVSTLKIQRTERGDSAVYLCASSPISGANVLTFGAGSRLTVL.

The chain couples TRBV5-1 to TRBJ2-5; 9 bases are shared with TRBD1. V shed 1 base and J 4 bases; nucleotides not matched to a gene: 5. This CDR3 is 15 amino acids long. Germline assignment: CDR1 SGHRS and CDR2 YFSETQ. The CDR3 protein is CASSLRGQGRETQYF. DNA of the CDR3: TGCGCCAGCAGCTTGAGGGGACAGGGTCGAGAGACCCAGTACTTC.

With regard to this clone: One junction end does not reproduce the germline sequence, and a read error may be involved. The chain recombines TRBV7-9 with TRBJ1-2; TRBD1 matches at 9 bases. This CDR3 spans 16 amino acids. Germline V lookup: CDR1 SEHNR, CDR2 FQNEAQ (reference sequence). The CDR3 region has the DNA TGTTCCAGCAGCTTATCTCTCGCGGGACAGGGTTATGGCTACACCTTC. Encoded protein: CSSSLSLAGQGYGYTF.

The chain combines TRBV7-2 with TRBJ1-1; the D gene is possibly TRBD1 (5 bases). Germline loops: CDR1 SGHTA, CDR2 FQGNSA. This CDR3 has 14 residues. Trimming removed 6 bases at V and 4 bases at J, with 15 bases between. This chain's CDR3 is CASSTLGLSTEAFF. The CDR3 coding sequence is TGTGCCAGCAGTACTCTGGGGCTGAGCACTGAAGCTTTCTTT.

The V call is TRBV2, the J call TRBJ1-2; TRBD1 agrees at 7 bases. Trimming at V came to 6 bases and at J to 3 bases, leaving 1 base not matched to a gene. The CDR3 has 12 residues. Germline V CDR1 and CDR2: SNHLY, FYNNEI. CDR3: CASRGTDYGYTF. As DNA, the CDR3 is TGTGCCAGCAGGGGGACAGACTATGGCTACACCTTC.

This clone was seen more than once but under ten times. The CDR3 DNA sequence: TGTGCCAGCAGCCCGGGACAACCTCGGGAGACCCAGTACTTC. Translation gives CASSPGQPRETQYF. This rearrangement joins TRBV5-4 to TRBJ2-5, with a weak D call TRBD1 (6 bases). Trimming pared 4 bases from V and 5 bases from J, leaving 15 bases between. This CDR3 comprises 14 residues. In germline, CDR1 is SGHNT, CDR2 YYREEE (reference sequence). The whole variable domain, filled in from reference TRBV5-4 and TRBJ2-5, reads ETGVTQSPTHLIKTRGQQVTLRCSSQSGHNTVSWYQQALGQGPQFIFQYYREEENGRGNFPPRFSGLQFPNYSSELNVNALELDDSALYLCASSPGQPRETQYFGPGTRLLVL.

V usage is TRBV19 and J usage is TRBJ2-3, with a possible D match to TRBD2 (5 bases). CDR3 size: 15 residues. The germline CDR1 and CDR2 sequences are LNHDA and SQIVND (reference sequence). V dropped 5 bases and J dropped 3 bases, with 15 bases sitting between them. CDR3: CASSAGLLGTDTQYF. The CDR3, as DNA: TGTGCCAGTAGTGCAGGACTTCTTGGGACAGATACGCAGTATTTT.

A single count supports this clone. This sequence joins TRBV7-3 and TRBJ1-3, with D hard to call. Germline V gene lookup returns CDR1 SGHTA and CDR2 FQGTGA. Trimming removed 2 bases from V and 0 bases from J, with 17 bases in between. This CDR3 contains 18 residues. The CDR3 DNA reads TGTGCCAGCAGCTTAGGCAACACGAAAGGAGGCTCTGGAAACACCATATATTTT. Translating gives CASSLGNTKGGSGNTIYF.

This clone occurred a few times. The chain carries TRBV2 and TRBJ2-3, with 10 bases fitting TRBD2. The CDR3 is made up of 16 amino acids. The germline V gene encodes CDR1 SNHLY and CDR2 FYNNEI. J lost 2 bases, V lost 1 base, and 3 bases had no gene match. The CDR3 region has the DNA TGTGCCAGCAGTGAAGGTAGCGGGGGGCACACAGATACGCAGTATTTT. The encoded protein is CASSEGSGGHTDTQYF.

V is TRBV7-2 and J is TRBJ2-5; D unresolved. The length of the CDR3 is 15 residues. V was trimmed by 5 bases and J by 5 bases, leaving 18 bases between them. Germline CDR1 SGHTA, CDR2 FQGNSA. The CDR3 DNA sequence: TGTGCCAGCAGCCAACAAGGCGGATCGCGTGAGACCCAGTACTTC. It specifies CASSQQGGSRETQYF.

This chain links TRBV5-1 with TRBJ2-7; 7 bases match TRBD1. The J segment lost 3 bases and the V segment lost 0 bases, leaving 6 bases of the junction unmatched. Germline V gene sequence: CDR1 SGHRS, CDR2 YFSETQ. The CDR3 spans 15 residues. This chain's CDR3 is CASSLALSGGYEQYF. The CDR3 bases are TGCGCCAGCAGCTTGGCCCTATCAGGGGGCTACGAGCAGTACTTC. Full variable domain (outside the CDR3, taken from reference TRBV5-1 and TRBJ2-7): KAGVTQTPRYLIKTRGQQVTLSCSPISGHRSVSWYQQTPGQGLQFLFEYFSETQRNKGNFPGRFSGRQFSNSRSEMNVSTLELGDSALYLCASSLALSGGYEQYFGPGTRLTVT.

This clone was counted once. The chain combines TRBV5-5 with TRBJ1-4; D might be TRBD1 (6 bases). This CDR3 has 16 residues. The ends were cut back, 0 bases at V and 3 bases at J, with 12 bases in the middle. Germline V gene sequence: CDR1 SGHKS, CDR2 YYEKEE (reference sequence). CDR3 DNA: TGTGCCAGCAGCTTGGCGCAGGGGCTCGCTAATGAAAAACTGTTTTTT. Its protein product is CASSLAQGLANEKLFF.

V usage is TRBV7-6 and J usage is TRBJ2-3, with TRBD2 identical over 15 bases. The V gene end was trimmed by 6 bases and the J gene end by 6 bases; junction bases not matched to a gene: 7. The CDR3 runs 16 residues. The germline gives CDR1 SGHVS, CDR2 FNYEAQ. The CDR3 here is CASRRTSGGALDTQYF. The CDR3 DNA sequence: TGTGCCAGCAGGCGGACTAGCGGGGGGGCCTTGGATACGCAGTATTTT.

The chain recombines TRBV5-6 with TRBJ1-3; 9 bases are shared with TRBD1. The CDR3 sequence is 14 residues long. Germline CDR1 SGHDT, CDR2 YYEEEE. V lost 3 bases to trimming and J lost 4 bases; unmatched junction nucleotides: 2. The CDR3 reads CASSWTGVGNTIYF. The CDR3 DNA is TGTGCCAGCAGCTGGACAGGGGTAGGAAACACCATATATTTT.

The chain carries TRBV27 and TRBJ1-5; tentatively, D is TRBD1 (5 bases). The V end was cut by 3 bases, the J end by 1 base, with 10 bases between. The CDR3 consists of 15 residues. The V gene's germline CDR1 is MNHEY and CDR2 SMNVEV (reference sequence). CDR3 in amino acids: CASSFRGSSNQPQHF. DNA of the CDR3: TGTGCCAGCAGTTTTAGGGGCTCGAGCAATCAGCCCCAGCATTTT.

The CDR3 here is CASKPAPIGPQHF. The CDR3 bases are TGTGCCAGCAAGCCTGCCCCCATTGGGCCCCAGCATTTT. V and J are TRBV2 and TRBJ1-5, with D unresolved. V was pared by 7 bases and J by 9 bases, with 16 bases between. The germline gives CDR1 SNHLY, CDR2 FYNNEI. The CDR3 runs 13 residues.

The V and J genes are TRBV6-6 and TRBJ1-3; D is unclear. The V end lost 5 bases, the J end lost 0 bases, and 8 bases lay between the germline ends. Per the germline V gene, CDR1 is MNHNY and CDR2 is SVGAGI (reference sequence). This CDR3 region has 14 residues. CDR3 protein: CASSLESSGNTIYF. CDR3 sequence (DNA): TGTGCCAGCAGTCTTGAGAGCTCTGGAAACACCATATATTTT.

The CDR3 protein is CASSYIQGSEQYF. The CDR3 DNA is TGTGCCAGCAGCTATATCCAGGGTTCCGAGCAGTACTTC. This chain links TRBV11-3 with TRBJ2-7; a weak D match, TRBD1 (5 bases). This CDR3 comprises 13 residues. In germline, CDR1 is SGHNT, CDR2 YENEEA. The V gene lost 4 bases and the J gene lost 6 bases, with 13 bases spanning the gap.

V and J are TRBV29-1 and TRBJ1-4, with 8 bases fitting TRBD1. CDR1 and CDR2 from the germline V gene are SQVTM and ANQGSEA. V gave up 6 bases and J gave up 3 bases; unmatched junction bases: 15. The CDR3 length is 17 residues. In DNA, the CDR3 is TGCAGCGTGGCCCGGACAGGGACGGGGAATTCTAATGAAAAACTGTTTTTT. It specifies CSVARTGTGNSNEKLFF.